These 20 T cell receptor beta chains were all obtained from the same sample, sequenced in a study of CD8 T cells in Susac syndrome. RNA in amounts of about 0.5 to 1 ug was reverse transcribed with random hexamers. TCRdb re-analysed the immunoSEQ multiplex PCR reads in MiXCR, keeping a single row per CDR3 protein. There are over 150,000 distinct CDR3 sequences in the sample; around 94% occur only once, and 0.095% to 0.1% lies in the top ten. Source material: CD4+ T cells from PBMCs. These TCRs come from a human donor with Susac syndrome.

The sample holds one count of this clonotype. The CDR3 nucleotides read TGCAGTGCAACAGCGGGAGTGTACAATGAGCAGTTCTTC. It yields the protein CSATAGVYNEQFF. This chain joins TRBV20-1 and TRBJ2-1; TRBD2 matches 8 bases. Germline V CDR1 and CDR2: DFQATT, SNEGSKA (reference sequence). J was trimmed by 4 bases and V by 6 bases; bases with no gene match: 5. The CDR3 totals 13 residues.

The rearrangement links TRBV30 to TRBJ2-5; D possibly corresponds to TRBD2 (6 bases). With 5 bases removed from V and 1 base from J, the gap between germline ends came to 8 bases. Germline V CDR1 and CDR2: GTSNPN, SVGIG (reference sequence). The CDR3 spans 12 residues. For the CDR3, the DNA is TGTGCCTGGGGGACTTTCCAAGAGACCCAGTACTTC. It encodes CAWGTFQETQYF.

This clonotype appeared once. DNA of the CDR3: TGTGCCAGCAGCTTGGGTGGTATGGGCAATCAGCCCCAGCATTTT. Translation: CASSLGGMGNQPQHF. This rearrangement joins TRBV5-4 to TRBJ1-5; D unclear. Trimming shortened V by 0 bases and J by 2 bases, and 9 bases separated the two germline ends. Germline V gene lookup returns CDR1 SGHNT and CDR2 YYREEE (reference sequence). The CDR3 totals 15 residues.

The chain carries TRBV6-1 and TRBJ1-3; TRBD1 agrees at 8 bases. The CDR3 extends over 17 amino acids. CDR1 MNHNS and CDR2 SASEGT come from the germline V gene. The ends lost 6 bases at V and 0 bases at J; junction bases unmatched: 10. CDR3: CASRPPGQGNSGNTIYF. The DNA for the CDR3 is TGTGCCAGCAGACCTCCCGGACAGGGAAACTCTGGAAACACCATATATTTT.

The chain employs TRBV5-4 and TRBJ2-7; D unresolved. Germline V gene sequence: CDR1 SGHNT, CDR2 YYREEE (reference sequence). This CDR3 spans 13 amino acids. The ends were cut back, 3 bases at V and 1 base at J, with 8 bases in the middle. The CDR3 sequence is CASSSRVSYEQYF. Written as DNA, the CDR3 is TGTGCCAGCAGCTCCCGGGTATCCTACGAGCAGTACTTC.

The rearrangement uses TRBV7-9 and TRBJ1-1; TRBD1 might be the D (5 bases). Germline V gives CDR1 SEHNR, CDR2 FQNEAQ (reference sequence). This CDR3 region has 14 residues. V lost 2 bases and J 1 base, leaving 8 bases between the germline ends. CDR3 region: CASSLMGGNTEAFF. Written as DNA, the CDR3 is TGTGCCAGCAGCTTAATGGGGGGGAACACTGAAGCTTTCTTT. The whole variable domain, filled in from reference TRBV7-9 and TRBJ1-1, reads DTGVSQNPRHKITKRGQNVTFRCDPISEHNRLYWYRQTLGQGPEFLTYFQNEAQLEKSRLLSDRFSAERPKGSFSTLEIQRTEQGDSAMYLCASSLMGGNTEAFFGQGTRLTVV.

The gene calls are TRBV12-5 and TRBJ2-5, with D unresolved. The CDR3 sequence is 16 residues long. The germline CDR1 and CDR2 sequences are LGHNT and FRNRAP. With 0 bases removed from V and 4 bases from J, the gap between germline ends came to 15 bases. CDR3 DNA sequence: TGTGCTAGTGGTTTGGTACTCGGGCTCCTCGGAGAGACCCAGTACTTC. Translated, it gives CASGLVLGLLGETQYF.

The CDR3 spells CASNRDPISPLHF. The CDR3, as DNA: TGTGCCAGCAACCGGGACCCCATATCACCCCTCCACTTT. The chain is built from TRBV21-1 and TRBJ1-6; TRBD1 is taken as the D call from the table, unchecked against the DNA. TRBV21-1 is termed a pseudogene. The CDR3 totals 13 residues.

V is TRBV27 and J is TRBJ2-7; 7 nucleotides agree with TRBD1. Trimming at V came to 5 bases and at J to 0 bases, leaving 4 bases not matched to a gene. The CDR3 length is 14 residues. Germline CDR1 is MNHEY and CDR2 is SMNVEV (reference sequence). Here the CDR3 DNA reads TGTGCCAGCAGTCACAGGGGTACCTCCTACGAGCAGTACTTC. It codes for CASSHRGTSYEQYF.

This chain joins TRBV7-9 and TRBJ2-5; D possibly corresponds to TRBD2 (7 bases). CDR1 SEHNR and CDR2 FQNEAQ come from the germline V gene (reference sequence). The CDR3 has 16 amino acids. V gave up 1 base and J gave up 2 bases, with 14 bases separating them. CDR3: CASSLEGGLLQETQYF. CDR3 nucleotide sequence: TGTGCCAGCAGCTTAGAGGGGGGGCTTCTACAAGAGACCCAGTACTTC.

This clonotype was recorded once. CDR3 protein: CASSSGRLFSTDTQYF. The DNA of the CDR3 is TGCGCCAGCTCTAGCGGGAGGCTTTTTAGCACAGATACGCAGTATTTT. This chain connects TRBV4-1 to TRBJ2-3; 11 bases match TRBD2. J was trimmed by 0 bases and V by 8 bases; bases with no gene match: 7. This CDR3 has 16 residues. Per germline, CDR1 MGHRA and CDR2 YSYEKL.

In its sample, this clonotype was seen a few times. This chain connects TRBV29-1 to TRBJ1-1, with a tentative D call TRBD1 (5 bases). Between the trimmed V and J ends, which lost 8 bases and 9 bases, there was a span of 19 bases. Germline V gives CDR1 SQVTM, CDR2 ANQGSEA. The CDR3 extends over 12 amino acids. CDR3 amino acids: CSSGGDPLQAFF. DNA of the CDR3: TGCAGCTCTGGGGGGGACCCTTTACAAGCTTTCTTT.

This clonotype was seen just once. This chain joins TRBV20-1 and TRBJ2-7; 8 nucleotides agree with TRBD2. Trimming removed 0 bases from V and 3 bases from J; junction bases left unmatched: 1. The CDR3 has 13 amino acids. CDR1 is DFQATT and CDR2 is SNEGSKA in the germline V gene (reference sequence). CDR3 sequence: CSARDSGSYEQYF. CDR3 nucleotide sequence: TGCAGTGCTAGAGACAGCGGGAGCTACGAGCAGTACTTC.

The V gene is TRBV29-1, the J gene TRBJ1-1, with no clear D. From germline, CDR1 is SQVTM and CDR2 ANQGSEA. V shed 3 bases and J shed 5 bases, with 13 bases lying between them. CDR3 size: 13 residues. The CDR3 spells CSVEGRAYTEAFF. For the CDR3, the DNA is TGCAGCGTTGAGGGTCGGGCGTATACTGAAGCTTTCTTT.

The J gene is TRBJ1-5, the V gene TRBV20-1; 7 nucleotides agree with TRBD1. This CDR3 region has 14 residues. Trimming at V came to 0 bases and at J to 1 base, leaving 0 bases not matched to a gene. Germline CDR1 is DFQATT and CDR2 is SNEGSKA (reference sequence). This CDR3 is CSAREQGSNQPQHF. The CDR3 DNA follows: TGCAGTGCTAGAGAACAGGGGAGCAATCAGCCCCAGCATTTT.

V is TRBV12-3 or TRBV12-4 and J is TRBJ1-1, with D maybe TRBD1 (6 bases). The V end was cut by 6 bases, the J end by 3 bases, with 17 bases between. The CDR3 covers 15 residues. This chain's CDR3 is CASSLPQDSHTEAFF. CDR3 DNA sequence: TGTGCCAGCAGCCTACCCCAGGACAGTCACACTGAAGCTTTCTTT.

The chain is built from TRBV2 and TRBJ2-5; D is unresolved. V shed 5 bases and J shed 5 bases, with 12 bases lying between them. The CDR3 consists of 13 residues. CDR1 and CDR2 from the germline V gene are SNHLY and FYNNEI. The chain's CDR3 is CASSLPRTETQYF. In DNA, the CDR3 is TGTGCCAGCAGTTTGCCTAGGACGGAGACCCAGTACTTC. The complete variable domain, with remaining parts taken from reference TRBV2 and TRBJ2-5, reads EPEVTQTPSHQVTQMGQEVILRCVPISNHLYFYWYRQILGQKVEFLVSFYNNEISEKSEIFDDQFSVERPDGSNFTLKIRSTKLEDSAMYFCASSLPRTETQYFGPGTRLLVL.

The chain links TRBV30 to TRBJ2-2, with 7 bases matching TRBD2. From germline, CDR1 is GTSNPN and CDR2 SVGIG (reference sequence). CDR3 length: 17 residues. J was trimmed by 2 bases and V by 2 bases; bases with no gene match: 11. The chain's CDR3 is CAWSPLRDYLNTGELFF. The CDR3 DNA reads TGTGCCTGGAGTCCTTTGAGGGACTACCTAAACACCGGGGAGCTGTTTTTT.

This chain connects TRBV20-1 to TRBJ1-1, with D perhaps TRBD1 (5 bases). Between the trimmed V and J ends, which lost 6 bases and 4 bases, there was a span of 12 bases. Germline CDR1 DFQATT, CDR2 SNEGSKA (reference sequence). The CDR3 spans 12 residues. CDR3 coding DNA: TGCAGTGCCACAGGCCGGGGCACTGAAGCTTTCTTT. Encoded protein: CSATGRGTEAFF.

The genes are TRBV24-1 and TRBJ2-3, with D possibly matching TRBD1 (6 bases). The length of the CDR3 is 17 residues. Trimming took 4 bases from V and 0 from J, leaving 16 bases between them. Germline-derived CDR1 and CDR2 are KGHDR and SFDVKD. The CDR3 DNA reads as TGTGCCACCAGTGACGCCAGGGGCTACTCTAGCACAGATACGCAGTATTTT. Protein sequence: CATSDARGYSSTDTQYF.